This section outlines one T cell receptor beta chain sequence together with its context. Its antigen is undetermined. The junction differs from germline at one of its ends, possibly a read error. Vbeta (60) and Jbeta (13) primers were used in the PCR. Here immunoSEQ multiplex PCR was the method, and the copy in TCRdb shows in-frame clones only, minus some. The data show some 150,000 clones, with about three quarters seen just once and 0.66% held by the top ten. This entry belongs to a study of cytomegalovirus exposure and HLA in healthy donors. Study-wide findings and caveats: For presence/absence analyses, sequencing depth was assumed to be roughly uniform across donors. It was reported that TCR beta sequences correctly inferred the HLA-A and HLA-B alleles for most subjects.

The germline CDR1 and CDR2 sequences are MNHNY and SVGAGI (reference sequence). The CDR3 has 15 amino acids. The gene calls are TRBV6-6 and TRBJ2-6; D gene unclear. What was sequenced was PBMCs. This sequence originates from a male donor in good health and CMV-seronegative. The DNA for the CDR3 is TGTGCCAGCATGGTGGGCCTCTCTGAGGCCAACGTCCTGACTTTC. Protein: CASMVGLSEANVLTF.